These T cell receptor beta chains were read from a single sample in a study of blood T cells in healthy people across ages. TCRdb reanalysed the 5' RACE reads using MiXCR and keeps one entry per CDR3 protein. This table holds just over 800,000 distinct CDR3 sequences, around 62% found once. Sample: blood. The source of these receptors is a man aged 25 to 40 in good health. Each CDR3 is given with its conserved first and last residue. D genes are given only for firm matches. Size values are once, few and many counts, or a class for expanded clones, and some rows have none.

V: TRBV29-1
size: few
length: 12
J: TRBJ2-7
D: TRBD2
CDR3: CSVVGRGFEQYF
DNA: TGCAGCGTTGTGGGGCGGGGGTTCGAGCAGTACTTC

V: TRBV4-1
size: .
length: 17
J: TRBJ2-3
D: TRBD2
CDR3: CASGQVKGSGSADTQYF
DNA: TGCGCCAGCGGCCAAGTAAAGGGTAGCGGGAGTGCAGATACGCAGTATTTT

V: TRBV7-2
size: few
length: 15
J: TRBJ2-5
D: TRBD2
CDR3: CASSSGLEPAETQYF
DNA: TGTGCCAGCAGCTCCGGACTAGAACCGGCAGAGACCCAGTACTTC

V: TRBV20-1
size: .
length: 15
J: TRBJ1-1
D: .
CDR3: CSARDTGRGNTEAFF
DNA: TGCAGTGCTAGAGATACAGGGCGGGGGAACACTGAAGCTTTCTTT

V: TRBV4-3
size: .
length: 14
J: TRBJ2-4
D: .
CDR3: CASSLVLGANIQYF
DNA: TGCGCCAGCAGCCTCGTTCTGGGGGCGAACATTCAGTACTTC

V: TRBV29-1
size: .
length: 14
J: TRBJ2-3
D: .
CDR3: CSVDLRGTSDTQYF
DNA: TGCAGCGTCGATCTCAGGGGTACATCAGATACGCAGTATTTT

V: TRBV12-3/TRBV12-4
size: few
length: 12
J: TRBJ2-7
D: .
CDR3: CASSLDAVEQYF
DNA: TGTGCCAGCAGTTTAGACGCTGTCGAGCAGTACTTC

V: TRBV27
size: .
length: 15
J: TRBJ1-2
D: .
CDR3: CASSLWGRANYGYTF
DNA: TGTGCCAGCAGTTTATGGGGCCGAGCTAACTATGGCTACACCTTC

V: TRBV28
size: .
length: 14
J: TRBJ2-3
D: .
CDR3: CATTPSLGPDTQYF
DNA: TGTGCCACCACACCGAGCTTGGGACCAGATACGCAGTATTTT

V: TRBV7-9
size: .
length: 13
J: TRBJ1-2
D: .
CDR3: CVSSLGQTYGYTF
DNA: TGTGTCAGCAGCCTCGGACAAACCTATGGCTACACCTTC

V: TRBV12-3/TRBV12-4
size: once
length: 14
J: TRBJ2-5
D: TRBD1
CDR3: CASTEDRTQETQYF
DNA: TGTGCCAGCACCGAGGACAGGACCCAAGAGACCCAGTACTTC

V: TRBV27
size: few
length: 14
J: TRBJ2-7
D: .
CDR3: CASSLSVSSYEQYF
DNA: TGTGCCAGCAGTTTATCCGTTTCCTCCTACGAGCAGTACTTC

V: TRBV11-2
size: .
length: 17
J: TRBJ2-1
D: .
CDR3: CASSITSWDNIYNEQFF
DNA: TGCGCCAGCAGCATCACCTCTTGGGACAATATCTACAATGAGCAGTTCTTC

V: TRBV5-1
size: .
length: 14
J: TRBJ1-6
D: TRBD1
CDR3: CASSLGQGISPLHF
DNA: TGCGCCAGCAGCCTGGGACAGGGGATCTCACCCCTCCACTTT

V: TRBV9
size: .
length: 15
J: TRBJ2-3
D: .
CDR3: CASSVGRGVTDTQYF
DNA: TGTGCCAGCAGCGTAGGCCGAGGAGTAACAGATACGCAGTATTTT

V: TRBV28
size: once
length: 14
J: TRBJ1-6
D: .
CDR3: CASGEGSFNSPLHF
DNA: TGTGCCAGCGGCGAGGGCAGCTTTAATTCACCCCTCCACTTT

V: TRBV11-1
size: few
length: 14
J: TRBJ1-2
D: TRBD1
CDR3: CASSGTARNYGYTF
DNA: TGTGCCAGCAGCGGGACAGCCAGAAACTATGGCTACACCTTC

V: TRBV2
size: .
length: 16
J: TRBJ2-7
D: .
CDR3: CASGGSGPSFPYEQYF
DNA: TGTGCCAGCGGGGGATCAGGGCCCTCCTTCCCTTACGAGCAGTACTTC

V: TRBV4-2
size: .
length: 16
J: TRBJ2-5
D: TRBD1
CDR3: CASSRLAGGRYETQYF
DNA: TGTGCCAGCAGCCGTCTAGCAGGGGGAAGGTACGAGACCCAGTACTTC

V: TRBV7-3
size: .
length: 14
J: TRBJ2-7
D: .
CDR3: CASSSDGGRNEQYF
DNA: TGTGCCAGCAGCTCGGACGGGGGAAGGAACGAGCAGTACTTC

V: TRBV9
size: .
length: 15
J: TRBJ2-7
D: .
CDR3: CASTRGPSSSYEQYF
DNA: TGTGCCAGCACCAGGGGACCTTCTAGCTCCTACGAGCAGTACTTC

V: TRBV10-3
size: .
length: 15
J: TRBJ1-2
D: .
CDR3: CAINNPEGGGYGYTF
DNA: TGTGCCATCAACAACCCGGAGGGGGGAGGCTATGGCTACACCTTC

V: TRBV5-5
size: few
length: 15
J: TRBJ2-6
D: .
CDR3: CASLDLLSGANVLTF
DNA: TGTGCCAGTCTGGACTTACTCTCTGGGGCCAACGTCCTGACTTTC

V: TRBV20-1
size: .
length: 16
J: TRBJ1-1
D: .
CDR3: CSARDLLDTLNTEAFF
DNA: TGCAGTGCTAGAGATTTGTTAGACACCTTGAACACTGAAGCTTTCTTT

V: TRBV9
size: .
length: 15
J: TRBJ2-7
D: TRBD1
CDR3: CASSLRGDRFDEQYF
DNA: TGTGCCAGCAGCTTGAGGGGGGACAGGTTCGACGAGCAGTACTTC

V: TRBV2
size: .
length: 14
J: TRBJ2-5
D: TRBD1
CDR3: CASSEVGTEETQYF
DNA: TGTGCCAGCAGTGAAGTGGGGACAGAAGAGACCCAGTACTTC

V: TRBV18
size: .
length: 14
J: TRBJ2-3
D: .
CDR3: CASSRGFVTDTQYF
DNA: TGTGCCAGCTCACGTGGGTTTGTCACAGATACGCAGTATTTT

V: TRBV28
size: .
length: 16
J: TRBJ2-7
D: .
CDR3: CASSLWAAVSSYEQYF
DNA: TGTGCCAGCAGTTTATGGGCGGCGGTGAGCTCCTACGAGCAGTACTTC

V: TRBV3-1
size: .
length: 15
J: TRBJ1-6
D: .
CDR3: CASSRSGILHSPLHF
DNA: TGTGCCAGCAGCCGGTCCGGGATACTCCATTCACCCCTCCACTTT

V: TRBV29-1
size: few
length: 11
J: TRBJ2-1
D: .
CDR3: CSVRGQGEQFF
DNA: TGCAGCGTTCGGGGGCAGGGTGAGCAGTTCTTC

V: TRBV28
size: .
length: 14
J: TRBJ2-1
D: TRBD2
CDR3: CASSSPGTSGEQFF
DNA: TGTGCCAGCAGCTCCCCCGGGACTAGCGGAGAGCAGTTCTTC

V: TRBV5-5
size: .
length: 14
J: TRBJ2-7
D: TRBD1
CDR3: CASSGQVVSYEQYF
DNA: TGTGCCAGCTCGGGACAGGTGGTCTCCTACGAGCAGTACTTC

V: TRBV6-5
size: .
length: 14
J: TRBJ1-6
D: .
CDR3: CASRRDIPNSPLHF
DNA: TGTGCCAGCAGACGAGACATACCTAATTCACCCCTCCACTTT

V: TRBV29-1
size: .
length: 14
J: TRBJ2-1
D: .
CDR3: CSVEEVTVGDEQFF
DNA: TGCAGCGTTGAAGAAGTGACTGTCGGGGATGAGCAGTTCTTC

V: TRBV7-9
size: .
length: 15
J: TRBJ1-4
D: TRBD1
CDR3: CASSPWDRGDEKLFF
DNA: TGTGCCAGCAGCCCCTGGGACAGGGGGGATGAAAAACTGTTTTTT

V: TRBV6-6
size: .
length: 14
J: TRBJ2-1
D: .
CDR3: CASGPASRYNEQFF
DNA: TGTGCCAGCGGACCGGCCTCACGCTACAATGAGCAGTTCTTC

V: TRBV5-1
size: few
length: 16
J: TRBJ2-1
D: TRBD2
CDR3: CASSSSGGNSYNEQFF
DNA: TGCGCCAGCAGCAGTAGCGGGGGGAACTCCTACAATGAGCAGTTCTTC

V: TRBV5-1
size: .
length: 16
J: TRBJ2-1
D: TRBD2
CDR3: CAGRPISGGAHNEQFF
DNA: TGCGCCGGCAGACCTATCAGCGGGGGGGCCCACAATGAGCAGTTCTTC

V: TRBV7-9
size: .
length: 14
J: TRBJ2-7
D: .
CDR3: CASSVSPHSYEQYF
DNA: TGTGCCAGCAGCGTAAGTCCGCACTCCTACGAGCAGTACTTC

V: TRBV27
size: .
length: 14
J: TRBJ1-4
D: TRBD1
CDR3: CASRGSRDSRSLFF
DNA: TGTGCCAGCAGGGGGTCCCGGGACAGCCGGAGTCTGTTTTTT

V: TRBV6-5
size: .
length: 14
J: TRBJ2-5
D: .
CDR3: CASRPLGTQETQYF
DNA: TGTGCCAGCAGACCCTTAGGAACCCAAGAGACCCAGTACTTC

V: TRBV3-1
size: .
length: 15
J: TRBJ2-3
D: .
CDR3: CASSPDQTSTDTQYF
DNA: TGTGCCAGCAGCCCTGACCAAACTAGCACAGATACGCAGTATTTT

V: TRBV12-3/TRBV12-4
size: .
length: 14
J: TRBJ2-7
D: .
CDR3: CASSLGDNSYEQYF
DNA: TGTGCCAGCAGTTTAGGGGATAACTCCTACGAGCAGTACTTC

V: TRBV12-3/TRBV12-4
size: few
length: 17
J: TRBJ2-4
D: TRBD1
CDR3: CASSPGTGGSSRNIQYF
DNA: TGTGCCAGCAGTCCCGGGACAGGTGGATCTTCCCGGAACATTCAGTACTTC

V: TRBV25-1
size: .
length: 15
J: TRBJ2-5
D: TRBD1
CDR3: CASRNPGTVQETQYF
DNA: TGTGCCAGCAGAAACCCAGGGACAGTACAAGAGACCCAGTACTTC

V: TRBV20-1
size: few
length: 13
J: TRBJ2-7
D: .
CDR3: CSARDGRNYEQYF
DNA: TGCAGTGCCAGGGACGGGAGAAACTACGAGCAGTACTTC

V: TRBV7-3
size: .
length: 13
J: TRBJ2-4
D: .
CDR3: CASSLGPREEQYF
DNA: TGTGCCAGCAGCTTAGGGCCAAGGGAGGAGCAGTACTTC

V: TRBV7-3
size: .
length: 15
J: TRBJ2-7
D: TRBD1
CDR3: CASSLTGTGGYEQYF
DNA: TGTGCCAGCAGCCTAACCGGGACAGGAGGCTACGAGCAGTACTTC

V: TRBV5-1
size: .
length: 15
J: TRBJ1-1
D: .
CDR3: CASSLYREGNTEAFF
DNA: TGCGCCAGCAGCTTGTACAGGGAGGGGAACACTGAAGCTTTCTTT

V: TRBV20-1
size: .
length: 17
J: TRBJ2-5
D: .
CDR3: CSARDSKTHGYQETQYF
DNA: TGCAGTGCTCGAGACTCCAAGACCCACGGGTACCAAGAGACCCAGTACTTC

V: TRBV4-3
size: .
length: 13
J: TRBJ2-5
D: .
CDR3: CASSQETRDIQYF
DNA: TGCGCCAGCAGCCAAGAAACGAGGGACATCCAGTACTTC

V: TRBV7-3
size: .
length: 14
J: TRBJ2-3
D: .
CDR3: CASSFGTDTDTQYF
DNA: TGTGCCAGCAGCTTTGGCACAGACACAGATACGCAGTATTTT

V: TRBV28
size: .
length: 16
J: TRBJ2-5
D: .
CDR3: CASSSLTSGLQETQYF
DNA: TGTGCCAGCAGTTCCCTTACCAGCGGACTCCAAGAGACCCAGTACTTC

V: TRBV6-2/TRBV6-3
size: .
length: 15
J: TRBJ2-1
D: TRBD2
CDR3: CASTHTSGGAREQFF
DNA: TGTGCCAGCACCCACACTAGCGGGGGGGCTAGGGAGCAGTTCTTC

V: TRBV20-1
size: .
length: 15
J: TRBJ2-1
D: .
CDR3: CSAEEGGVPNNEQFF
DNA: TGCAGTGCCGAAGAAGGGGGGGTCCCCAACAATGAGCAGTTCTTC